The next 11 T cell receptor beta chains were all read from a single sample in a study of long-term antiretroviral therapy in people with HIV. A v3.0 immunoSEQ assay was performed at survey level. Assay used: immunoSEQ multiplex PCR; TCRdb lists only in-frame clones, some missing. The sample lists 20,000 to 25,000 clones, more than 85% occurring once. Sample: unsorted PBMCs, taken 1.9 years after starting antiretroviral therapy. These receptors were taken from a woman in her 30s with HIV.

The chain combines TRBV6-4 with TRBJ2-3; D is possibly TRBD1 (5 bases). V lost 6 bases, J lost 6 bases, and 16 bases lay in between. This CDR3 is built from 14 residues. From germline, CDR1 is MRHNA and CDR2 SNTAGT. The CDR3 region has the DNA TGTGCCAGCAGCGTAGACAGTCAACATGATACGCAGTATTTT. Translation: CASSVDSQHDTQYF.

The chain links TRBV30 to TRBJ1-5, with a tentative D call TRBD1 (5 bases). The CDR3 has 13 amino acids. Trimming cost V 1 base and J 6 bases, with 10 bases left between them. Germline V gene data show CDR1 as GTSNPN and CDR2 as SVGIG (reference sequence). The CDR3, as DNA: TGTGCCTGGAGTGCCGGGGGGGGTCAGCCCCAGCATTTT. It yields the protein CAWSAGGGQPQHF.

The rearrangement links TRBV2 to TRBJ1-5, with 10 bases matching TRBD1. The CDR3 has 20 amino acids. The trim removed 0 bases at V and 6 bases at J, leaving 17 bases unmatched. Germline values: CDR1 SNHLY, CDR2 FYNNEI. CDR3 in DNA: TGTGCCAGCAGTGAAGCCTGGCGGCTCGGGAGCGGACAGGGGGGTCAGCCCCAGCATTTT. Translated: CASSEAWRLGSGQGGQPQHF.

This sequence joins TRBV7-4 and TRBJ2-2, with D possibly matching TRBD2 (6 bases). Germline-derived CDR1 and CDR2 are SGHVT and SQSDAQ. Trimming cost V 5 bases and J 0 bases, with 10 bases left between them. The CDR3 extends over 15 amino acids. The CDR3 spells CASSRGFANTGELFF. The DNA for the CDR3 is TGTGCCAGCAGCCGGGGGTTCGCGAACACCGGGGAGCTGTTTTTT.

This clone was observed a handful of times. This chain connects TRBV5-1 to TRBJ2-2; D not certain. CDR1 is SGHRS and CDR2 is YFSETQ in the germline V gene. The CDR3 length is 15 residues. The V gene lost 0 bases and the J gene lost 4 bases, with 10 bases spanning the gap. CDR3 in amino acids: CASSLARRGTGELFF. The CDR3 nucleotides read TGCGCCAGCAGCTTGGCCAGGAGAGGCACCGGGGAGCTGTTTTTT. Looking up the rest from reference TRBV5-1 and TRBJ2-2 gives the full variable domain: KAGVTQTPRYLIKTRGQQVTLSCSPISGHRSVSWYQQTPGQGLQFLFEYFSETQRNKGNFPGRFSGRQFSNSRSEMNVSTLELGDSALYLCASSLARRGTGELFFGEGSRLTVL.

The DNA of the CDR3 is TGTGCCAGCAAATCGGACAGGGGGCGGACCTACGAGCAGTACTTC. Amino acid sequence: CASKSDRGRTYEQYF. The V and J genes are TRBV5-4 and TRBJ2-7; 11 bases map to TRBD1. J gave up 2 bases and V 6 bases, and 7 bases lay outside the gene matches. This CDR3 has 15 residues. Germline V gene lookup returns CDR1 SGHNT and CDR2 YYREEE (reference sequence).

This chain links TRBV7-3 with TRBJ1-2; D possibly corresponds to TRBD1 (6 bases). This CDR3 is 15 amino acids long. Looked up from germline, CDR1 is SGHTA and CDR2 is FQGTGA. The V end was cut by 5 bases, the J end by 4 bases, with 17 bases between. The CDR3 bases are TGTGCCAGCAGCAAGGACAGTATAACTTCCTATGGCTACACCTTC. Its translation is CASSKDSITSYGYTF.

The V and J genes are TRBV2 and TRBJ1-5, with 8 bases fitting TRBD1. The CDR3 covers 15 residues. Trimming cost V 4 bases and J 7 bases; bases outside gene matches: 9. Looked up from germline, CDR1 is SNHLY and CDR2 is FYNNEI. In DNA form, the CDR3 reads TGTGCCAGCAGTGTCGGCCAGGGGGCTGGGCAGCCCCAGCATTTT. Translating it yields CASSVGQGAGQPQHF.

The chain has TRBV7-2 and TRBJ2-3, with D perhaps TRBD2 (5 bases). V dropped 3 bases and J dropped 0 bases, with 13 bases sitting between them. This CDR3 spans 16 amino acids. Germline lookup yields CDR1 SGHTA and CDR2 FQGNSA. DNA for the CDR3: TGTGCCAGCAGCTTTACGGGAACACATAGCACAGATACGCAGTATTTT. Translating gives CASSFTGTHSTDTQYF.

This chain uses TRBV28 with TRBJ1-1; D perhaps matches TRBD1 (6 bases). V lost 3 bases to trimming and J lost 11 bases, with 10 bases between them. The V gene's germline CDR1 is MDHEN and CDR2 SYDVKM. The CDR3 extends over 11 amino acids. CDR3 sequence reads: CASSLTQGAFF. The CDR3 coding sequence is TGTGCCAGCAGTTTGACGCAGGGGGCTTTCTTT.

This chain joins TRBV5-6 and TRBJ1-4; 7 bases are a match to TRBD1. The V segment lost 3 bases and the J segment 1 base; nucleotides outside the gene matches: 3. CDR3 length equals 15 residues. The V gene's germline CDR1 is SGHDT and CDR2 YYEEEE. CDR3 DNA: TGTGCCAGCAGCTCGTGGGACAGAACTAATGAAAAACTGTTTTTT. It yields the protein CASSSWDRTNEKLFF.